This passage covers 32 T cell receptor beta chains from one sample sequenced in a study of liver allograft versus peripheral blood T cells. Turning to the study itself: Comparative analysis was performed on T cell receptor repertoires from transplanted livers and from recipients' peripheral blood.

TCRdb analysed the reads with MiXCR anew, one entry per CDR3 protein. The data hold fewer than 15,000 distinct CDR3 sequences, with approximately 17% observed a single time. The receptors were sampled from a human patient who had a liver transplant. Part of the T cells may come from the graft donor.

Ten or more counts support this clonotype. The V and J genes are TRBV6-2 or TRBV6-3 and TRBJ2-2, with D possibly called TRBD1 or TRBD2 (5 bases each). V was trimmed by 7 bases and J by 5 bases, leaving 20 bases between them. Germline V gene lookup returns CDR1 MNHEY and CDR2 SVGEGT. This CDR3 spans 16 amino acids. CDR3 bases: TGTGCCAGCAACCTTCGAAGGGCAGGGAGTACCGGGGAGCTGTTTTTT. Translation: CASNLRRAGSTGELFF.

The chain links TRBV11-2 to TRBJ2-2, with 9 bases aligning to TRBD1. Trimming cost V 2 bases and J 6 bases; bases outside gene matches: 7. This CDR3 region has 16 residues. The germline gives CDR1 SGHAT, CDR2 FQNNGV. CDR3 nucleotide sequence: TGTGCCAGCAGCTTACGGGACAGGGATTTCTCCGGGGAGCTGTTTTTT. This gives the protein CASSLRDRDFSGELFF.

V and J are TRBV20-1 and TRBJ1-1, with D possibly being TRBD1 (5 bases). CDR3 length: 13 amino acids. CDR1 is DFQATT and CDR2 is SNEGSKA in the germline V gene (reference sequence). V was cut by 6 bases and J by 6 bases, with 17 bases left in between. The CDR3 bases are TGCAGTGCCCGAGCCGGACAATTATCTGAAGCTTTCTTT. Translated, it gives CSARAGQLSEAFF.

This sequence joins TRBV24-1 and TRBJ1-5; TRBD1 agrees at 10 bases. Germline trimming cut 3 bases from V and 3 bases from J; bases unmatched to any gene: 4. The germline gives CDR1 KGHDR, CDR2 SFDVKD. This CDR3 is built from 16 residues. The DNA of the CDR3 is TGTGCCACCAGTGATCGGGACAGGGGACACAATCAGCCCCAGCATTTT. This translates into CATSDRDRGHNQPQHF.

This clonotype was seen at least ten times. The V call is TRBV6-2 or TRBV6-3, the J call TRBJ1-2; tentatively, D is TRBD1 (6 bases). V was trimmed by 6 bases and J by 4 bases, leaving 12 bases between them. The CDR3 runs 13 residues. Germline loops: CDR1 MNHEY, CDR2 SVGEGT. The CDR3 DNA sequence: TGTGCCAGCAGGGGGACAAGCGGCTATGGCTACACCTTC. Translation gives CASRGTSGYGYTF.

This rearrangement joins TRBV27 to TRBJ1-5, with D hard to call. CDR3 size: 14 residues. Looked up from germline, CDR1 is MNHEY and CDR2 is SMNVEV (reference sequence). V shed 4 bases and J shed 1 base, with 8 bases lying between them. CDR3 nucleotides: TGTGCCAGCAGTTCGGCCCAAAGCAATCAGCCCCAGCATTTT. Encoded protein: CASSSAQSNQPQHF.

By its share, this clonotype is medium-sized (0.01 to 0.1%). The J gene is TRBJ2-2, the V gene TRBV6-5, with D unclear. The V end lost 7 bases, the J end lost 2 bases, and 14 bases lay between the germline ends. The CDR3 covers 15 residues. Per the germline V gene, CDR1 is MNHEY and CDR2 is SVGAGI. This CDR3 is CASNLSPTNTGELFF. The CDR3 nucleotides read TGTGCCAGCAACCTAAGCCCAACAAACACCGGGGAGCTGTTTTTT.

Many counts were recorded for this clonotype. This chain connects TRBV19 to TRBJ1-1; D gene unclear. CDR3 length: 12 amino acids. Trimming took 5 bases from V and 2 from J, leaving 6 bases between them. Germline-derived CDR1 and CDR2 are LNHDA and SQIVND (reference sequence). CDR3: CASSFVNTEAFF. The CDR3 bases are TGTGCCAGTAGTTTCGTCAACACTGAAGCTTTCTTT.

This clonotype occurred many times. Written as DNA, the CDR3 is TGTGCCAGCAGTATACAGGGGAAGTTCTATGGCTACACCTTC. The encoded protein is CASSIQGKFYGYTF. The gene calls are TRBV6-6 and TRBJ1-2, with 7 bases aligning to TRBD1. Trimming at V came to 5 bases and at J to 4 bases, leaving 7 bases not matched to a gene. The CDR3 spans 14 residues. The germline V gene encodes CDR1 MNHNY and CDR2 SVGAGI (reference sequence).

This clonotype has a count of ten or more. The rearrangement links TRBV15 to TRBJ1-6; a possible D gene is TRBD1 (5 bases). From germline, CDR1 is LNHNV and CDR2 YYDKDF (reference sequence). There are 13 residues in the CDR3. The V gene lost 1 base and the J gene lost 7 bases, with 5 bases spanning the gap. Written as DNA, the CDR3 is TGTGCCACCAGCAGAGGACAGAATTCACCCCTCCACTTT. It yields the protein CATSRGQNSPLHF.

This clonotype was counted a few times. One end of the junction does not line up with germline, which may come from a read error. The gene calls are TRBV7-3 and TRBJ2-1, with 7 bases lining up with TRBD2. The CDR3 is made up of 15 amino acids. The germline V gene has CDR1 SGHTA and CDR2 FQGTGA. The chain's CDR3 is CASSITGGSYNEQFF. The CDR3 bases are TGTGCCAGCAGCATAACGGGAGGCTCCTACAATGAGCAGTTCTTC.

This clonotype appeared a few times. The CDR3 is CASSPRDRYSTGANVLTF. DNA for the CDR3: TGTGCCAGCAGTCCCAGGGACAGGTACTCTACTGGGGCCAACGTCCTGACTTTC. This chain links TRBV27 with TRBJ2-6, with 8 positions matching TRBD1. Germline loops: CDR1 MNHEY, CDR2 SMNVEV (reference sequence). The CDR3 runs to 18 residues. V gave up 5 bases and J gave up 2 bases; unmatched junction bases: 11.

This clonotype was seen many times. This chain joins TRBV19 and TRBJ1-1; 9 bases align to TRBD1. The germline V gene encodes CDR1 LNHDA and CDR2 SQIVND (reference sequence). The length of the CDR3 is 15 residues. The V segment lost 9 bases and the J segment 1 base; nucleotides outside the gene matches: 9. CDR3 loop: CASGTGSMWNTEAFF. The CDR3 region has the DNA TGTGCCAGCGGGACAGGGTCGATGTGGAACACTGAAGCTTTCTTT.

The V call is TRBV11-1, the J call TRBJ1-2, with a weak D call TRBD1 (5 bases). The CDR3 sequence is 13 residues long. Germline V gene sequence: CDR1 SGHAT, CDR2 FQDESV (reference sequence). Trimming removed 4 bases at V and 4 bases at J, with 10 bases between. CDR3 DNA: TGTGCCAGCAGCTGGGGACTGATCTATGGCTACACCTTC. Its translation is CASSWGLIYGYTF.

The genes are TRBV7-9 and TRBJ2-3; 10 bases align to TRBD2. This CDR3 has 15 residues. From germline, CDR1 is SEHNR and CDR2 FQNEAQ (reference sequence). J gave up 3 bases and V 3 bases, and 3 bases lay outside the gene matches. In nucleotides, the CDR3 is TGTGCCAGCAGCTTTGGACTAGCGGAGACAGATACGCAGTATTTT. Translating gives CASSFGLAETDTQYF.

This sequence joins TRBV12-3 or TRBV12-4 and TRBJ1-2; maybe TRBD1 (5 bases). This CDR3 region has 11 residues. V was clipped by 6 bases and J by 7 bases, with 9 bases between them. The CDR3 sequence: CASSRGTGYTF. CDR3 coding DNA: TGTGCCAGCAGCCGGGGGACTGGCTACACCTTC.

In its sample, this clonotype is medium-sized. The V and J genes are TRBV29-1 and TRBJ2-3, with 13 bases identical to TRBD2. CDR1 and CDR2 from the germline V gene are SQVTM and ANQGSEA. V trimming: 5 bases; J trimming: 4 bases; junction bases outside the gene matches: 6. CDR3 length: 15 amino acids. The CDR3 DNA reads as TGCAGCGTTCTCGGACTAGCGGGAGATGCAGATACGCAGTATTTT. This gives the protein CSVLGLAGDADTQYF.

This clonotype was counted only a few times. The rearrangement uses TRBV20-1 and TRBJ1-4; 9 positions match TRBD1. The CDR3 extends over 12 amino acids. J lost 6 bases, V lost 6 bases, and 2 bases had no gene match. Germline V gene data show CDR1 as DFQATT and CDR2 as SNEGSKA (reference sequence). The CDR3 is CSARTGDEKLFF. The CDR3 DNA is TGCAGTGCACGGACAGGGGATGAAAAACTGTTTTTT.

Regarding this clonotype: A much larger clone is a single base away; this may be a read error. The CDR3 sequence is CASGRGQTNTEAFF. The CDR3 coding sequence is TGTGCCAGCGGACGGGGACAGACGAACACTGAAGCTTTCTTT. The chain joins TRBV6-5 to TRBJ1-1, with TRBD1 matching 7 bases. Unmatched junction bases numbered 7, after V lost 8 bases and J lost 1 base. The CDR3 is 14 amino acids. Germline CDR1 is MNHEY and CDR2 is SVGAGI.

The V gene is TRBV20-1, the J gene TRBJ2-3, with 12 bases matching TRBD2. V shed 6 bases and J 6 bases; nucleotides not matched to a gene: 7. The CDR3 totals 14 residues. The V gene's germline CDR1 is DFQATT and CDR2 SNEGSKA (reference sequence). CDR3 residues: CSARLAGEGDTQYF. In DNA, the CDR3 is TGCAGTGCGAGACTAGCGGGGGAGGGGGATACGCAGTATTTT.

This clonotype rates as medium-sized. The chain employs TRBV29-1 and TRBJ2-3, with TRBD1 matching over 9 bases. With V trimmed by 6 bases and J by 4 bases, 8 bases remained unmatched. The length of the CDR3 is 14 residues. Germline assignment: CDR1 SQVTM and CDR2 ANQGSEA. This chain's CDR3 is CSVSQGASADTQYF. The DNA of the CDR3 is TGCAGCGTATCACAGGGGGCCTCTGCAGATACGCAGTATTTT.

This clonotype was observed many times. The rearrangement joins TRBV6-2 or TRBV6-3 to TRBJ2-5, with D possibly being TRBD2 (5 bases). Per the germline V gene, CDR1 is MNHEY and CDR2 is SVGEGT. The CDR3 length is 11 residues. Deletions cut 6 bases from V and 7 bases from J, with 9 bases between. In DNA form, the CDR3 reads TGTGCCAGCAGCCCAGCGGCGACCCAGTACTTC. Protein sequence: CASSPAATQYF.

This clonotype was seen a few times. The chain employs TRBV18 and TRBJ2-5, with TRBD1 matching 12 bases. This CDR3 has 16 amino acids. CDR1 KGHSH and CDR2 LQKENI come from the germline V gene. J was trimmed by 5 bases and V by 1 base; bases with no gene match: 5. CDR3 sequence reads: CASSPLGQGATETQYF. CDR3 in DNA: TGTGCCAGCTCACCACTGGGACAGGGGGCTACGGAGACCCAGTACTTC.

This clonotype was observed many times. This sequence joins TRBV6-1 and TRBJ1-1; D is unresolved. Germline CDR1 reads MNHNS; CDR2 reads SASEGT. The CDR3 loop spans 14 amino acids. Between the trimmed V and J ends, which lost 7 bases and 6 bases, there was a span of 18 bases. The CDR3 region is CASTPQLGSPEAFF. DNA for the CDR3: TGTGCCAGCACACCCCAGCTGGGGAGCCCTGAAGCTTTCTTT.

Ten or more counts support this clonotype. The rearrangement uses TRBV7-2 and TRBJ1-4; D gene ambiguous. The germline V gene has CDR1 SGHTA and CDR2 FQGNSA. Trimming pared 5 bases from V and 9 bases from J, leaving 13 bases between. The CDR3 is made up of 13 amino acids. Written as DNA, the CDR3 is TGTGCCAGCAGCCCCTGGGAGGGTCAAAAACTGTTTTTT. This sequence encodes CASSPWEGQKLFF.

At least ten counts were recorded for this clonotype. The CDR3 sequence is CASSSTRTGIKQYF. CDR3 bases: TGTGCCAGCAGCTCGACTCGGACAGGGATAAAGCAGTACTTC. The V call is TRBV7-9, the J call TRBJ2-7; 8 positions match TRBD1. The CDR3 covers 14 residues. V trimming: 4 bases; J trimming: 8 bases; junction bases outside the gene matches: 10. Germline V CDR1 and CDR2: SEHNR, FQNEAQ (reference sequence).

This clonotype occurred many times. The CDR3 DNA sequence: TGTGCCAGCAGCGACCGGGGGCTAAACTATGGCTACACCTTC. Protein product: CASSDRGLNYGYTF. The rearrangement uses TRBV19 and TRBJ1-2, with a weak D call TRBD1 (6 bases). CDR1 LNHDA and CDR2 SQIVND come from the germline V gene (reference sequence). The length of the CDR3 is 14 residues. V lost 9 bases and J lost 2, with 16 bases in between.

The chain joins TRBV6-5 to TRBJ1-2; D is unresolved. Trimming left V 0 bases short and J 8 bases short, with 13 bases between. The CDR3 runs 14 residues. Germline assignment: CDR1 MNHEY and CDR2 SVGAGI. The CDR3 bases are TGTGCCAGCAGTTACTCGAACCTACGTGGGGGCTACACCTTC. It translates to CASSYSNLRGGYTF.

The chain employs TRBV20-1 and TRBJ2-7; perhaps TRBD2 as D (6 bases). Trimming removed 0 bases at V and 3 bases at J, with 15 bases between. The germline V gene has CDR1 DFQATT and CDR2 SNEGSKA (reference sequence). The CDR3 length is 15 residues. Here the CDR3 DNA reads TGCAGTGCTAGAGATTACCCGGGGGATGACTACGAGCAGTACTTC. This codes for CSARDYPGDDYEQYF.

The chain uses TRBV12-3 or TRBV12-4 and TRBJ2-3; 9 bases line up with TRBD1. The CDR3 totals 14 residues. V shed 6 bases and J 4 bases; nucleotides not matched to a gene: 5. This chain's CDR3 is CASSLGQGADTQYF. The CDR3 bases are TGTGCCAGCAGCTTGGGACAGGGCGCAGATACGCAGTATTTT.

J is TRBJ2-2 and V is TRBV6-8; a possible D gene is TRBD1 (5 bases). CDR3 length: 16 residues. Trimming removed 2 bases at V and 3 bases at J, with 13 bases between. CDR1 and CDR2 from the germline V gene are MNHGY and SAAAGT. The CDR3 coding sequence is TGTGCCAGCAGTTACGAGGACATCCTTTACACCGGGGAGCTGTTTTTT. It encodes CASSYEDILYTGELFF.

In its sample, this clonotype was seen many times. V and J are TRBV7-2 and TRBJ2-7; no clear D gene. CDR3 length: 16 amino acids. V was pared by 5 bases and J by 4 bases, with 21 bases between. Germline V gene lookup returns CDR1 SGHTA and CDR2 FQGNSA. The CDR3 here is CASSPDTARWVYEQYF. As DNA, the CDR3 is TGTGCCAGCAGCCCAGATACCGCCCGGTGGGTATACGAGCAGTACTTC.